The entry below describes one T cell receptor beta chain. In the source study's methods: Nucleated cell number was recorded as an estimate derived from reference gene primer amplification. Libraries were prepared by immunoSEQ multiplex PCR; TCRdb keeps only in-frame clonotypes and omits some of them. V and J calls and clone size are as listed in that table; D and trimming were resolved from the DNA. The data contain 70,000 to 100,000 clones, roughly 80% of them seen just once; the ten biggest clones take up 15%. The sample comes from a study of blood T cell repertoires in COVID-19. Across the whole study: The samples span acute and convalescent COVID-19 from the United States, Italy and Spain. Sources were T cells, B-cell-depleted T cells, or PBMCs; the material itself was cDNA or gDNA.

The germline V gene has CDR1 PRHDT and CDR2 FYEKMQ (reference sequence). Losses at the gene ends were 1 base for V and 0 bases for J; bases not matched to a gene: 12. This CDR3 region has 20 residues. Sequenced: peripheral blood. The chain joins TRBV13 to TRBJ2-1; TRBD2 agrees at 10 bases. The TCR sequence derives from a woman of 80 years or more with acute or convalescent COVID-19. CDR3 region: CASSLESVAGGDPSYNEQFF. The CDR3 bases are TGTGCCAGCAGCTTAGAATCGGTAGCGGGGGGCGACCCCTCCTACAATGAGCAGTTCTTC. Together with reference TRBV13 and TRBJ2-1, the CDR3 gives the full variable domain: AAGVIQSPRHLIKEKRETATLKCYPIPRHDTVYWYQQGPGQDPQFLISFYEKMQSDKGSIPDRFSAQQFSDYHSELNMSSLELGDSALYFCASSLESVAGGDPSYNEQFFGPGTRLTVL.